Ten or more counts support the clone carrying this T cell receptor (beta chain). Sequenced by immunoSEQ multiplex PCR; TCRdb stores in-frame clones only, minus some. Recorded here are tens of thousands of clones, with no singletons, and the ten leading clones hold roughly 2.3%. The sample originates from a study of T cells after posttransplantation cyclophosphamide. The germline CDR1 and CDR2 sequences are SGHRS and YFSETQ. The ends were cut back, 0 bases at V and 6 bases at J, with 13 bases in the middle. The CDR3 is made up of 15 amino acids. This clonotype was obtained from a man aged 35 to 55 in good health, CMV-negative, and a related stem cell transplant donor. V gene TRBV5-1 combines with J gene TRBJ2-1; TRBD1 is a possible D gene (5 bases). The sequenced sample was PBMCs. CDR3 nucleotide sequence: TGCGCCAGCAGCTTGGTGGCAGGGCAGGGCAATGAGCAGTTCTTC. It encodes CASSLVAGQGNEQFF.